This T cell receptor (beta chain) was sequenced in a study of tumor-infiltrating lymphocytes in primary liver carcinoma. With a constant-region primer, TCR beta cDNA was made from 450 to 500 ng of total RNA. Three-round nested multiplex PCR performed with slightly modified ARM-PCR produced the TCR beta libraries. PCR rounds one and two used TRBV1-TRBV30 forward primers with a C-beta reverse primer for around 11 cycles each. TCRdb reprocessed the multiplex PCR reads with MiXCR, giving one entry per CDR3 protein. The table shows more than 150,000 distinct CDR3 sequences, with about 60% occurring only once. The CDR3 covers 12 residues. CDR1 SNHLY and CDR2 FYNNEI come from the germline V gene. V lost 3 bases to trimming and J lost 7 bases, with 7 bases between them. Unsorted whole blood yielded the blood RNA, and germline DNA was also extracted.

The sample comprised peripheral blood. This sequence was found in a man aged 40-49 years with primary liver carcinoma and hepatitis B virus infection. The chain uses TRBV2 and TRBJ2-1; D unresolved. The CDR3 bases are TGTGCCAGCAGTGACGTCAGAAATGAGCAGTTCTTC. This sequence encodes CASSDVRNEQFF.